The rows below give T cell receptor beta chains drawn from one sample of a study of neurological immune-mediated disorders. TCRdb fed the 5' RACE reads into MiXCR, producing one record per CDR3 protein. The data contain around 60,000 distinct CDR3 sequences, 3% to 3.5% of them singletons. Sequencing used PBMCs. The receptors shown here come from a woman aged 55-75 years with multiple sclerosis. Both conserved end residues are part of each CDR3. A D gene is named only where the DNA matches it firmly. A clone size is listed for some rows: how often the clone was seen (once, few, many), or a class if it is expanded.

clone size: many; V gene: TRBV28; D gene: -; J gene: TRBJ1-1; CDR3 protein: CASSRDNTNTEAFF; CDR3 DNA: TGTGCCAGCAGCCGGGACAACACGAACACTGAAGCTTTCTTT
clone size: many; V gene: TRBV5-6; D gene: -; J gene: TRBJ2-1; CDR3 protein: CASSLGRGNEQFF; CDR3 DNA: TGTGCCAGCAGCTTGGGACGAGGCAATGAGCAGTTCTTC
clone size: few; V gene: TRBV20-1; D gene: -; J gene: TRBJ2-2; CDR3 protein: CSATRITGELFF; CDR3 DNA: TGCAGTGCTACTCGGATCACCGGGGAGCTGTTTTTT
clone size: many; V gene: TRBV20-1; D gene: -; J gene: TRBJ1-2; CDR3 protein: CSAMQKEVYGYTF; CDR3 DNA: TGCAGTGCTATGCAGAAGGAAGTATATGGCTACACCTTC
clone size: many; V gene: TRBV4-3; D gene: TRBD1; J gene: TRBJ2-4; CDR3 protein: CASSPGTDHLNIQYF; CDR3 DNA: TGCGCCAGCAGCCCGGGGACAGACCACTTAAACATTCAGTACTTC
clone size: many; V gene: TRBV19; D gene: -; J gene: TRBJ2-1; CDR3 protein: CASSVRSSYNEQFF; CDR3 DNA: TGTGCCAGTAGTGTACGGTCATCCTACAATGAGCAGTTCTTC
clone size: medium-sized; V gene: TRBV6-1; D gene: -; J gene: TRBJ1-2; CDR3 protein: CASSETQNYGYTF; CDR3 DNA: TGTGCCAGCAGTGAAACGCAAAACTATGGCTACACCTTC
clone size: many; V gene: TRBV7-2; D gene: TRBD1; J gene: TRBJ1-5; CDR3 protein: CASSSQTGENQPQHF; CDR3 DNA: TGTGCCAGCAGCTCTCAGACAGGGGAAAATCAGCCCCAGCATTTT
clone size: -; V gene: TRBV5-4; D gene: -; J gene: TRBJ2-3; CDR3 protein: CASSSRTDTQYF; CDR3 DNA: TGTGCCAGCAGCTCTAGAACAGATACGCAGTATTTT
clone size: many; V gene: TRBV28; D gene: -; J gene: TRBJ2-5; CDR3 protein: CASSRGGSGEETQYF; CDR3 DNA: TGTGCCAGCAGTCGGGGAGGTAGCGGCGAAGAGACCCAGTACTTC
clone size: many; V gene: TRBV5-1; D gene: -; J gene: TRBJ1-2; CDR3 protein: CASSHEAADYGYTF; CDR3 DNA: TGCGCCAGCAGCCATGAGGCGGCAGACTATGGCTACACCTTC
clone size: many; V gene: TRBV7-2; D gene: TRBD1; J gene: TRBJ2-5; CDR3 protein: CASSFFARGREETQYF; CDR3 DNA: TGTGCCAGCAGCTTTTTCGCCAGGGGGCGCGAAGAGACCCAGTACTTC
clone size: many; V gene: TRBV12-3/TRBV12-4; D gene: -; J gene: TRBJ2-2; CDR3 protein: CASSLDRVGELFF; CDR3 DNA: TGTGCCAGCAGTTTAGATCGTGTAGGGGAGCTGTTTTTT
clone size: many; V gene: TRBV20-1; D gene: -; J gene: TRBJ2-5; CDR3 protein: CSAEEDWYQETQYF; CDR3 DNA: TGCAGTGCTGAGGAGGACTGGTACCAAGAGACCCAGTACTTC
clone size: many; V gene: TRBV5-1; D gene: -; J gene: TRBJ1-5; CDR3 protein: CASSLAGGPNQPQHF; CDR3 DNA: TGCGCCAGCAGCTTGGCGGGAGGGCCGAATCAGCCCCAGCATTTT
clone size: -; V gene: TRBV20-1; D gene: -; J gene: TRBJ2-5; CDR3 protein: CSATGLTQETQYF; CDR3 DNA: TGCAGTGCAACGGGACTGACCCAAGAGACCCAGTACTTC
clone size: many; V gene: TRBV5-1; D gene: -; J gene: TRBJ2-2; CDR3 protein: CASSSGFANTGELFF; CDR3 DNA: TGCGCCAGCAGCTCGGGATTCGCGAACACCGGGGAGCTGTTTTTT
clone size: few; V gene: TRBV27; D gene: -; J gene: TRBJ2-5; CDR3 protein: CASSLQAPQETQYF; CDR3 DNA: TGTGCCAGCAGTTTACAGGCGCCCCAGGAGACCCAGTACTTC
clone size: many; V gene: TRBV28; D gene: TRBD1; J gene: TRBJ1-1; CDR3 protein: CASSLVGRGEAFF; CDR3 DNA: TGTGCCAGCAGTTTGGTGGGCAGGGGGGAAGCTTTCTTT
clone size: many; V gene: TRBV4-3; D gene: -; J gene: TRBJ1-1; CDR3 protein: CASSQLKGTEAFF; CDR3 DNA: TGCGCCAGCAGCCAATTGAAAGGCACTGAAGCTTTCTTT
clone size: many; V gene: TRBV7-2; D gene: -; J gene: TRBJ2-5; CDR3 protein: CASSLRMGGHQETQYF; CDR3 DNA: TGTGCCAGCAGCTTAAGGATGGGCGGTCACCAAGAGACCCAGTACTTC
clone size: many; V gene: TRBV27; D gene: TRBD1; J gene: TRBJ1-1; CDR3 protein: CASSKGQVGRDTEAFF; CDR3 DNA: TGTGCCAGCAGCAAGGGACAGGTGGGTCGGGACACTGAAGCTTTCTTT
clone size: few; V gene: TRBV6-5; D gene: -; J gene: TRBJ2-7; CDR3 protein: CASSYSRLGHEQYF; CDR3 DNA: TGTGCCAGCAGTTACTCGAGGCTAGGCCACGAGCAGTACTTC
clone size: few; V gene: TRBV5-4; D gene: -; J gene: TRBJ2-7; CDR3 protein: CASSLAAGSPTYEQYF; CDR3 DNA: TGTGCCAGCAGCTTGGCCGCCGGGTCACCGACCTACGAGCAGTACTTC
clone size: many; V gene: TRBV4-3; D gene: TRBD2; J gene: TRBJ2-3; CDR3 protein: CASSQLIERGGVTDTQYF; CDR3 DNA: TGCGCCAGCAGCCAACTAATCGAGCGGGGGGGTGTCACAGATACGCAGTATTTT
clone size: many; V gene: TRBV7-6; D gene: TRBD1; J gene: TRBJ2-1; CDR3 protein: CASSSNRDSGLPEQFF; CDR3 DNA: TGTGCCAGCAGCTCCAACCGGGACAGTGGGCTTCCCGAGCAGTTCTTC
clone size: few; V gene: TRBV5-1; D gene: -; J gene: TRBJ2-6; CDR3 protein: CASSLYDSSGANVLTF; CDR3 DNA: TGCGCCAGCAGCTTGTACGACAGCTCTGGGGCCAACGTCCTGACTTTC
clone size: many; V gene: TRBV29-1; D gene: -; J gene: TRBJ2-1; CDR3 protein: CSVASGHLYNEQFF; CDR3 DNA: TGCAGCGTCGCGTCGGGACACCTCTACAATGAGCAGTTCTTC
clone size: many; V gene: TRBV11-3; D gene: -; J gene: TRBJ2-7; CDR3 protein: CASSLDGSTYEQYF; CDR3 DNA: TGTGCCAGCAGCTTAGACGGTTCAACCTACGAGCAGTACTTC
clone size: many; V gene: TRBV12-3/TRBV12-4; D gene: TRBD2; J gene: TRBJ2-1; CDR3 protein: CASSPPGLAGGSLSEQFF; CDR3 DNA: TGTGCCAGCAGTCCTCCGGGACTAGCGGGAGGGTCACTTAGTGAGCAGTTCTTC
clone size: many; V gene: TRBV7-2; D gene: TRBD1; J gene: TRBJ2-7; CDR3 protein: CASSPLTGSSYEQYF; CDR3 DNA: TGTGCCAGCAGCCCCCTGACAGGGAGCTCCTACGAGCAGTACTTC
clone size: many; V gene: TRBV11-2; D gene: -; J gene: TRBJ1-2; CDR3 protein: CASSLFSRIHGYTF; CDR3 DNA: TGTGCCAGCAGCTTATTTAGTCGAATTCATGGCTACACCTTC
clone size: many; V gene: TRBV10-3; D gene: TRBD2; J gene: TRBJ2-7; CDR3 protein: CAISDPGLVPREQYF; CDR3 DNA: TGTGCCATCAGTGACCCGGGACTAGTCCCGAGGGAGCAGTACTTC
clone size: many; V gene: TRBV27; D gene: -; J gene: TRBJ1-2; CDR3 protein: CASSFVAGAYGYTF; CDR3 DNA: TGTGCCAGCAGTTTCGTTGCAGGGGCTTATGGCTACACCTTC
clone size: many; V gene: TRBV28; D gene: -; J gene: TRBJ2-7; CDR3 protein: CASSLSLGREQYF; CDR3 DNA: TGTGCCAGCAGTTTATCATTGGGGCGCGAGCAGTACTTC
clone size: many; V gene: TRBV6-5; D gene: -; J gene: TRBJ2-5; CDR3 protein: CASSYPGTETQYF; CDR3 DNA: TGTGCCAGCAGTTACCCGGGGACAGAGACCCAGTACTTC
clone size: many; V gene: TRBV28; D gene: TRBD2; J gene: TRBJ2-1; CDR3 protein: CASEETSGYNEQFF; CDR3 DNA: TGTGCCAGCGAAGAAACTAGCGGATACAATGAGCAGTTCTTC
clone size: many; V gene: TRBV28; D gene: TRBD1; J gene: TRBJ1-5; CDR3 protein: CASGTGGRQPQHF; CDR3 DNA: TGTGCCAGCGGAACAGGGGGAAGGCAGCCCCAGCATTTT
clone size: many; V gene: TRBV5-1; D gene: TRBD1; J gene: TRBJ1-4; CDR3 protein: CASSLGQGRWKKLFF; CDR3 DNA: TGCGCCAGCAGCTTGGGACAGGGAAGATGGAAAAAACTGTTTTTT
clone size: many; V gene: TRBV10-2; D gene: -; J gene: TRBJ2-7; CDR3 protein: CASSELVSNNEQYF; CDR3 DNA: TGCGCCAGCAGTGAGTTGGTCTCGAATAACGAGCAGTACTTC
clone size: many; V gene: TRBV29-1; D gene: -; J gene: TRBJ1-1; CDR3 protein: CSVGLLLNTEAFF; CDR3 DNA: TGCAGCGTTGGACTCCTTCTGAACACTGAAGCTTTCTTT
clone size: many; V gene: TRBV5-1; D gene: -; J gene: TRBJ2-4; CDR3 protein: CASRPTGKTNIQYF; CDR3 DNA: TGCGCCAGCAGACCTACAGGGAAAACAAACATTCAGTACTTC
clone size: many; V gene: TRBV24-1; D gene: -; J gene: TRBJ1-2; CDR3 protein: CATSDRDNYGYTF; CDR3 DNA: TGTGCCACCAGTGATCGAGATAACTATGGCTACACCTTC
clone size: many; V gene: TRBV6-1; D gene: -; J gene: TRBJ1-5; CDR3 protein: CASNPIWGPYQPQHF; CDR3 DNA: TGTGCCAGCAACCCCATTTGGGGGCCTTATCAGCCCCAGCATTTT
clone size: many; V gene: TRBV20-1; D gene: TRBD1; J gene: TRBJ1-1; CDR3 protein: CSAREGERDRGAEAFF; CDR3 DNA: TGCAGTGCTAGAGAGGGAGAGCGGGACAGGGGTGCTGAAGCTTTCTTT
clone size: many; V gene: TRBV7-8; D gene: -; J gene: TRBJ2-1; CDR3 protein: CASSPISHEQFF; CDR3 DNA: TGTGCCAGCAGCCCTATTAGTCATGAGCAGTTCTTC
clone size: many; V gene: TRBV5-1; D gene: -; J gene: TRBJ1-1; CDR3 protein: CASSLQAGNTEAFF; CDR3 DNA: TGCGCCAGCAGCTTGCAGGCAGGGAACACTGAAGCTTTCTTT
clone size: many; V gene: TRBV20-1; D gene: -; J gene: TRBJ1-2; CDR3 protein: CSAWLGGDVYGYTF; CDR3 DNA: TGCAGTGCTTGGCTGGGGGGGGATGTCTATGGCTACACCTTC
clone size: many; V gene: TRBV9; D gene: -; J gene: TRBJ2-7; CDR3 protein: CASSPGENSFYEQYF; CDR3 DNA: TGTGCCAGCAGCCCGGGGGAGAATTCCTTCTACGAGCAGTACTTC
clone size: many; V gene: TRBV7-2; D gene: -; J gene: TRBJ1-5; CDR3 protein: CASSFGPNQPQHF; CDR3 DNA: TGTGCCAGCAGCTTTGGCCCTAATCAGCCCCAGCATTTT